The 21 T cell receptor beta chains given below trace back to one sample, sequenced in a study of T-cell reconstitution after alpha-beta-depleted transplantation in children. TCRbeta library preparation incorporated unique molecular identifiers. TCRdb passed the PCR reads through MiXCR, listing each CDR3 protein once. Of under 750,000 distinct CDR3 sequences listed, roughly 23% were seen once; the top ten hold over 12%. The sample consisted of PBMCs, mostly from graft donor cells, taken 360 days after TCRalphabeta/CD19-depleted stem cell transplant. The receptors stem from a boy younger than two who had a stem cell transplant for acute myeloid leukemia, so the T cells may come from the graft donor.

This clonotype was counted only a few times. V gene TRBV29-1 combines with J gene TRBJ2-1; tentative D call: TRBD2 (5 bases). CDR3 length: 16 amino acids. Germline V lookup: CDR1 SQVTM, CDR2 ANQGSEA. CDR3: CRVTHPLEAAYNEQFF. CDR3 DNA: TGCAGGGTCACGCACCCCTTGGAGGCCGCTTACAATGAGCAGTTCTTC.

This clonotype was counted many times. J is TRBJ2-1 and V is TRBV6-2 or TRBV6-3; D ambiguous. The CDR3 has 13 amino acids. Trimming removed 0 bases from V and 4 bases from J, with 4 bases in between. The V gene's germline CDR1 is MNHEY and CDR2 SVGEGT. The CDR3 DNA reads as TGTGCCAGCAGTTACTCCGATTACAATGAGCAGTTCTTC. Its translation is CASSYSDYNEQFF.

This clonotype turned up a few times. The rearrangement links TRBV20-1 to TRBJ1-1; 8 nucleotides agree with TRBD1. V lost 7 bases and J lost 1; bases outside the gene matches: 8. Germline V gene data show CDR1 as DFQATT and CDR2 as SNEGSKA (reference sequence). The CDR3 totals 14 residues. CDR3 amino acids: CSGGQGGKNTEAFF. The CDR3, as DNA: TGCAGTGGCGGACAGGGAGGTAAGAACACTGAAGCTTTCTTT.

This clonotype was recorded at least ten times. DNA of the CDR3: TGTGCCAGCAGAGACAACCTTTTGGGCAATCAGCCCCAGCATTTT. This encodes CASRDNLLGNQPQHF. The rearrangement uses TRBV2 and TRBJ1-5; no firm D call. Germline-derived CDR1 and CDR2 are SNHLY and FYNNEI. This CDR3 is 15 amino acids long. V was trimmed by 6 bases and J by 2 bases, leaving 14 bases between them.

This clonotype appeared a few times. V usage is TRBV20-1 and J usage is TRBJ2-3; 10 nucleotides agree with TRBD2. Per germline, CDR1 DFQATT and CDR2 SNEGSKA (reference sequence). V shed 0 bases, J shed 7 bases, and the junction held 7 bases outside the gene matches. This CDR3 region has 15 residues. The CDR3 protein is CSARDQAGGPYTQYF. Written as DNA, the CDR3 is TGCAGTGCTAGAGATCAAGCGGGGGGGCCCTATACGCAGTATTTT.

This clonotype appeared a few times. The junction departs from germline at one end; a sequencing error may be responsible. The J gene is TRBJ2-3, the V gene TRBV12-3 or TRBV12-4; perhaps TRBD2 as D (6 bases). This CDR3 is 11 amino acids long. CDR3 nucleotides: TGTGCCAGCAGGCCCCGGGACTCTCCCTTTTTT. Protein: CASRPRDSPFF.

This sequence joins TRBV20-1 and TRBJ2-3, with D uncertain. V lost 3 bases and J lost 1, with 11 bases in between. The CDR3 has 14 residues. Germline-derived CDR1 and CDR2 are DFQATT and SNEGSKA (reference sequence). The CDR3 DNA is TGCAGTGCTAGCTCCGACTCGGGCACAGATACGCAGTATTTT. It encodes CSASSDSGTDTQYF.

The rearrangement joins TRBV7-3 to TRBJ2-1; D might be TRBD1 or TRBD2, each matching 6 bases. The CDR3 runs to 13 residues. Germline values: CDR1 SGHTA, CDR2 FQGTGA. V was cut by 5 bases and J by 6 bases, with 11 bases left in between. Here the CDR3 DNA reads TGTGCCAGCAGCCAAGGGGGGACCAATGAGCAGTTCTTC. It translates to CASSQGGTNEQFF.

This clonotype showed up many times. This chain connects TRBV10-1 to TRBJ2-5, with 9 bases fitting TRBD2. There are 16 residues in the CDR3. From germline, CDR1 is WNHNN and CDR2 SYGVQD (reference sequence). The V segment lost 3 bases and the J segment 2 bases; nucleotides outside the gene matches: 7. The CDR3 loop is CASSDHLLAGQETQYF. The CDR3 nucleotides are TGCGCCAGCAGTGACCATTTGCTAGCGGGGCAAGAGACCCAGTACTTC.

In this sample, this clonotype turned up many times. The chain joins TRBV12-3 or TRBV12-4 to TRBJ2-2; tentative D call: TRBD1 (5 bases). V dropped 6 bases and J dropped 1 base, with 12 bases sitting between them. This CDR3 spans 15 amino acids. The CDR3 nucleotides read TGTGCCAGCAGCAGAGACAGCTTGAACACCGGGGAGCTGTTTTTT. Its translation is CASSRDSLNTGELFF.

This clonotype showed up just a few times. The V call is TRBV6-1, the J call TRBJ1-3, with TRBD1 matching 7 bases. The CDR3 is 15 residues long. Germline V gives CDR1 MNHNS, CDR2 SASEGT. V lost 3 bases, J lost 3 bases, and 5 bases stayed unmatched. The CDR3 spells CASSEATGVGNTIYF. The CDR3 coding sequence is TGTGCCAGCAGTGAGGCAACAGGGGTTGGAAACACCATATATTTT.

The rearrangement joins TRBV12-3 or TRBV12-4 to TRBJ2-3; 7 nucleotides agree with TRBD2. Germline trimming cut 11 bases from V and 7 bases from J; bases unmatched to any gene: 12. The CDR3 loop spans 13 amino acids. CDR3 nucleotide sequence: TGTGCCGCCTCGGGGGGTGGTTCTAATACGCAGTATTTT. This codes for CAASGGGSNTQYF.

This clonotype showed up many times. V gene TRBV5-1 combines with J gene TRBJ2-5, with 8 bases aligning to TRBD2. The CDR3 spans 16 residues. Unmatched junction bases numbered 7, after V lost 0 bases and J lost 3 bases. Germline CDR1 SGHRS, CDR2 YFSETQ. The chain's CDR3 is CASSLASGTREETQYF. The CDR3 DNA reads as TGCGCCAGCAGCTTGGCTTCCGGGACTAGAGAAGAGACCCAGTACTTC.

This clonotype was found once. The chain joins TRBV20-1 to TRBJ2-2; 9 nucleotides match TRBD1. The V gene end was trimmed by 1 base and the J gene end by 7 bases; junction bases not matched to a gene: 10. CDR3 length: 16 amino acids. Germline assignment: CDR1 DFQATT and CDR2 SNEGSKA (reference sequence). CDR3 loop: CSARVRDRVSDGELFF. The CDR3 DNA follows: TGCAGTGCTAGAGTCCGGGACAGGGTTAGTGACGGGGAGCTGTTTTTT.

In this sample, this clonotype turned up many times. The chain carries TRBV30 and TRBJ1-1, with a tentative D call TRBD1 (6 bases). V shed 3 bases and J shed 3 bases, with 8 bases lying between them. The CDR3 consists of 12 residues. Germline CDR1 GTSNPN, CDR2 SVGIG (reference sequence). The CDR3 DNA reads as TGTGCCTGGAGGGCAGGGGACACTGAAGCTTTCTTT. Amino acids: CAWRAGDTEAFF.

The V and J genes are TRBV7-2 and TRBJ2-1, with 8 bases aligning to TRBD2. V was pared by 4 bases and J by 5 bases, with 4 bases of the junction left unmatched. The CDR3 length is 14 residues. Looked up from germline, CDR1 is SGHTA and CDR2 is FQGNSA. DNA of the CDR3: TGTGCCAGCAGCTCGGGGGGGACAAACAATGAGCAGTTCTTC. This gives the protein CASSSGGTNNEQFF.

The rearrangement joins TRBV20-1 to TRBJ1-3, with no clear D. The CDR3 consists of 14 residues. Germline V gives CDR1 DFQATT, CDR2 SNEGSKA (reference sequence). Deletions cut 3 bases from V and 5 bases from J, with 14 bases between. The CDR3 bases are TGCAGTGCTAGTGTCCAAACCCCTCGAAACACCATATATTTT. This gives the protein CSASVQTPRNTIYF.

This clonotype was detected many times. The gene calls are TRBV29-1 and TRBJ2-7, with D hard to call. CDR3 size: 13 residues. Germline V gives CDR1 SQVTM, CDR2 ANQGSEA. Between the trimmed V and J ends, which lost 4 bases and 0 bases, there was a span of 10 bases. This CDR3 is CSVVVGNSYEQYF. The DNA of the CDR3 is TGCAGCGTTGTCGTAGGGAACTCCTACGAGCAGTACTTC.

The DNA of the CDR3 is TGCAGTGCTAGGAAGCGGGAATCCTACAATGAGCAGTTCTTC. Amino acid sequence: CSARKRESYNEQFF. This chain joins TRBV20-1 and TRBJ2-1; 7 bases line up with TRBD2. V shed 3 bases, J shed 1 base, and the junction held 3 bases outside the gene matches. CDR3 size: 14 residues. Germline V gene lookup returns CDR1 DFQATT and CDR2 SNEGSKA (reference sequence).

This clonotype showed up many times. The genes are TRBV7-9 and TRBJ2-7; the D gene is possibly TRBD1 (5 bases). Trimming took 2 bases from V and 7 from J, leaving 15 bases between them. Germline assignment: CDR1 SEHNR and CDR2 FQNEAQ (reference sequence). The CDR3 contains 14 residues. CDR3 coding DNA: TGTGCCAGCAGCTTACCAGGCCTGGGGCCGGAGCAGTACGTC. Amino acid sequence: CASSLPGLGPEQYV.

This clonotype turned up a few times. The chain couples TRBV12-3 or TRBV12-4 to TRBJ2-5; TRBD1 might be the D (6 bases). Trimming took 4 bases from V and 5 from J, leaving 17 bases between them. The CDR3 has 15 amino acids. The CDR3 nucleotides read TGTGCCAGCAGTTCCGGCCAGGGGCATCGGGAGACCCAGTACTTC. It yields the protein CASSSGQGHRETQYF.